This TCR beta chain was identified in a study of CD8 T cells in ankylosing spondylitis. Overall study results and limits: Relatively rare in peripheral blood, disease-linked clones were also CD8+. A TCR beta motif of several highly homologous variants seemed to mark ankylosing spondylitis blood. Reports say disease-linked clones showed up significantly more in matched ankylosing spondylitis synovial fluid.

In regard to this clonotype: Its cognate antigen is unknown.

Generation of TCR beta libraries employed quantitative 5'-RACE incorporating molecular barcodes. TCRdb re-derived calls from the 5' RACE reads in MiXCR, one entry per CDR3 protein. Among roughly 150,000 distinct CDR3 sequences listed, under 35% were seen once. CDR3 size: 19 residues. The germline V gene encodes CDR1 SGHAT and CDR2 FQNNGV. With V trimmed by 4 bases and J by 7 bases, 14 bases remained unmatched. Sequencing used synovial fluid, either unsorted or a sorted T cell fraction (not recorded which). The rearrangement joins TRBV11-2 to TRBJ2-1, with 15 positions matching TRBD2. The sequence derives from a male donor with ankylosing spondylitis. The CDR3 region has the DNA TGTGCCAGCAGCTCCCCCGGGACTAGCGGGAGGAGGAGTACAAATGAGCAGTTCTTC. This encodes CASSSPGTSGRRSTNEQFF.